The source of this T cell receptor beta chain is a study of response to subunit inactivated influenza vaccine (dated by TCRdb to the late 2010s). Study-wide context: The study used deep quantitative T cell receptor repertoire profiling to track responses to a trivalent subunit inactivated influenza vaccine.

The library relied on RT-PCR. The instrument given in TCRdb is Illumina HiSeq 2500. TCRdb reworked the public reads: Q25 trimming with fastp, MiXCR clone assembly, productive beta chains retained. Rows are combined by CDR3 protein, so each entry shows the most common genes and DNA. The sample includes fewer than 400,000 distinct CDR3 sequences, with 21% observed a single time. The biggest ten clones account for roughly 10% of the sample. This clonotype was counted a few times. The clone's antigen remains unknown. Base qualities were left out, and no much larger clone turns up one base away. On the study overall, not on this receptor specifically: It was suggested by the authors that each seasonal influenza vaccination may recruit only a limited number of new T cells.

Sequences LNHDA (CDR1) and SQIVND (CDR2) are obtained from the germline V gene (reference sequence). Spanning cysteine to phenylalanine, the CDR3 consists of 13 amino acids. Only CDR3 DNA is held: 39 bases, read in frame from base 1. V was cut back by 3 bases and J by 2 bases, leaving a gap of 8 bases between them. The receptor's source is a man aged 50-75 years who received an inactivated influenza vaccine. Donor details come from another sample of the same person, matched by shared clones. This material consisted of PBMCs from blood, taken less than 22 months after vaccination. The chain couples TRBV19 to TRBJ2-7, with the D gene too uncertain to name. The DNA reads TGTGCCAGTAGTATCCGTCCTACCTACGAGCAGTACTTC. Its protein product is CASSIRPTYEQYF.